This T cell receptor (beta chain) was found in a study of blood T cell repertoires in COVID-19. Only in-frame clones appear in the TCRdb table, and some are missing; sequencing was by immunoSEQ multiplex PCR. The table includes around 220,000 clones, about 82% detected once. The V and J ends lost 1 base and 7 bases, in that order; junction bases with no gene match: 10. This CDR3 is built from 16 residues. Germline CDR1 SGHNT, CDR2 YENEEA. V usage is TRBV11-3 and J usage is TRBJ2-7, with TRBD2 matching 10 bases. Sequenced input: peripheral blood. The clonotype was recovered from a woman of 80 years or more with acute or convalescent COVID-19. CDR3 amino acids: CASSLGLAGVLWEQYF. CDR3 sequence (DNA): TGTGCCAGCAGCTTAGGGCTAGCGGGGGTCCTTTGGGAGCAGTACTTC.